These T cell receptor beta chains were read from a single sample in a study of blood T cell repertoires in COVID-19. The protocol was immunoSEQ multiplex PCR, while the TCRdb copy is restricted to in-frame clones and leaves out a portion. Of around 620,000 clones in the sample, about nine tenths were seen once. Sequenced: peripheral blood. The receptors were gathered from a woman aged 18-35 years with acute or convalescent COVID-19. Each CDR3 is given with its conserved first and last residue. Fields, in order: D gene, clone size, J gene, V gene, CDR3 protein, CDR3 DNA. The D gene is left open where the match is weak. Expanded clones get a size class; other rows say once, few or many, or leave the size out.

TRBD1 | - | TRBJ2-1 | TRBV27 | CASSHRGQVNEQFF | TGTGCCAGCAGTCACCGTGGACAGGTCAATGAGCAGTTCTTC
- | - | TRBJ2-1 | TRBV27 | CATQGSYNEQFF | TGTGCCACCCAGGGCTCCTACAATGAGCAGTTCTTC
- | - | TRBJ1-3 | TRBV11-2 | CASSLATTGIYSGNTIYF | TGTGCCAGCAGCTTAGCTACCACAGGGATTTACTCTGGAAACACCATATATTTT
TRBD1 | - | TRBJ1-3 | TRBV5-4 | CASSLGTGGSGNTIYF | TGTGCCAGCAGCTTGGGGACAGGGGGCTCTGGAAACACCATATATTTT
- | - | TRBJ1-6 | TRBV5-1 | CASSLGAGMSDNSPLHF | TGCGCCAGCAGCTTGGGAGCAGGAATGAGTGATAATTCACCCCTCCACTTT
TRBD1 | - | TRBJ2-7 | TRBV10-3 | CAISATGGEQYF | TGTGCCATCAGTGCGACAGGGGGGGAGCAGTACTTC
- | - | TRBJ1-6 | TRBV4-1 | CASSPDRFQSSYNSPLHF | TGCGCCAGCAGCCCCGACAGGTTCCAGAGCTCCTATAATTCACCCCTCCACTTT
TRBD1 | - | TRBJ1-2 | TRBV19 | CASSIDFTGGIEGYTF | TGTGCCAGTAGTATAGATTTTACAGGGGGAATTGAGGGCTACACCTTC
- | few | TRBJ1-6 | TRBV5-4 | CASSRGGAISPLHF | TGTGCCAGCAGCCGAGGAGGGGCAATATCACCCCTCCACTTT
TRBD1 | - | TRBJ1-2 | TRBV5-1 | CASSFRWDRGVHGYTF | TGCGCCAGCAGCTTCCGTTGGGACAGGGGGGTTCATGGCTACACCTTC
- | - | TRBJ2-3 | TRBV24-1 | CATARTDTQYF | TGTGCCACCGCTAGGACAGATACGCAGTATTTT
- | - | TRBJ1-3 | TRBV5-1 | CASSFNRDFGNTIYF | TGCGCCAGCAGCTTTAACAGGGATTTTGGAAACACCATATATTTT
TRBD2 | - | TRBJ2-3 | TRBV7-3 | CASSFRRGGTDTQYF | TGTGCCAGCAGCTTTCGGCGGGGGGGCACAGATACGCAGTATTTT
TRBD1 | - | TRBJ2-2 | TRBV27 | CASSLSGTGGTGELFF | TGTGCCAGCAGTTTATCTGGGACAGGGGGCACCGGGGAGCTGTTTTTT
- | - | TRBJ2-4 | TRBV4-3 | CASSQDFGLAKNIQYF | TGCGCCAGCAGCCAAGATTTCGGACTAGCCAAAAACATTCAGTACTTC
- | - | TRBJ2-3 | TRBV6-5 | CASTRGGSDTQYF | TGTGCCAGCACACGTGGAGGTTCAGATACGCAGTATTTT
- | - | TRBJ2-1 | TRBV9 | CASSPRGPYNEQFF | TGTGCCAGCAGCCCCCGGGGTCCCTACAATGAGCAGTTCTTC
- | once | TRBJ1-5 | TRBV5-1 | CASSLEGLENQPQHF | TGCGCCAGCAGCTTGGAGGGGTTGGAGAATCAGCCCCAGCATTTT
- | - | TRBJ1-3 | TRBV5-5 | CASSCDFRGRGNTIYF | TGTGCCAGCAGCTGTGACTTTCGAGGAAGGGGAAACACCATATATTTT
TRBD2 | - | TRBJ2-7 | TRBV10-2 | CASTPSGGHEQYF | TGCGCCAGCACGCCTAGCGGGGGGCACGAGCAGTACTTC
- | few | TRBJ1-2 | TRBV11-2 | CASSLSQNSGFGYTF | TGTGCCAGCAGCTTATCCCAAAACTCGGGGTTTGGCTACACCTTC
TRBD1 | - | TRBJ2-7 | TRBV4-3 | CASSTDRGLYEQYF | TGCGCCAGCAGCACGGACAGGGGGCTCTACGAGCAGTACTTC
TRBD1 | - | TRBJ2-7 | TRBV10-1 | CASSQTGAENEQYF | TGCGCCAGCAGCCAGACAGGGGCAGAGAACGAGCAGTACTTC
TRBD1 | - | TRBJ2-5 | TRBV5-1 | CASSRTGQGAFQETQYF | TGCGCCAGCAGTCGTACCGGACAGGGAGCCTTCCAAGAGACCCAGTACTTC
TRBD1 | - | TRBJ1-1 | TRBV28 | CASRRGGQSYGGYTEAFF | TGTGCCAGCAGGAGAGGGGGCCAGTCTTACGGTGGGTACACTGAAGCTTTCTTT
- | - | TRBJ2-1 | TRBV2 | CASTWEAKGNEQFF | TGTGCCAGCACGTGGGAGGCGAAAGGCAATGAGCAGTTCTTC
- | - | TRBJ1-2 | TRBV5-1 | CASSPWGVGYTF | TGCGCCAGCAGCCCTTGGGGGGTTGGCTACACCTTC
- | few | TRBJ1-2 | TRBV2 | CASSSILVQGRGGYTF | TGTGCCAGCAGTTCTATCCTCGTCCAGGGGAGGGGTGGCTACACCTTC
TRBD1 | - | TRBJ2-7 | TRBV28 | CASRTGTATYEQYF | TGTGCCAGCAGAACCGGGACAGCGACCTACGAGCAGTACTTC
- | - | TRBJ1-1 | TRBV3-1/TRBV3-2 | CASSQYQGGEDTEAFF | TGTGCCAGCAGCCAATACCAAGGAGGCGAGGACACTGAAGCTTTCTTT
- | few | TRBJ1-5 | TRBV5-5 | CATRWRLDQPQHF | TGTGCCACCCGGTGGAGACTAGATCAGCCCCAGCATTTT
- | - | TRBJ2-7 | TRBV7-9 | CASSLQDKQYF | TGTGCCAGCAGCCTCCAGGACAAGCAGTACTTC
- | - | TRBJ1-2 | TRBV13 | CASGSFGYGYTF | TGTGCCAGCGGGAGTTTTGGTTATGGCTACACCTTC
- | - | TRBJ1-1 | TRBV9 | CASSGGRVDTEAFF | TGTGCCAGCTCCGGTGGCAGGGTCGACACTGAAGCTTTCTTT
- | once | TRBJ1-3 | TRBV24-1 | CATREPSGNTIYF | TGTGCCACCAGGGAGCCCTCTGGAAACACCATATATTTT
- | - | TRBJ2-3 | TRBV29-1 | CSVYPGTHPNTQYF | TGCAGCGTCTATCCCGGGACACACCCAAATACGCAGTATTTT
- | - | TRBJ2-1 | TRBV7-8 | CASSLRGPGSYNEQFF | TGTGCCAGCAGCCTAAGAGGCCCGGGGTCCTACAATGAGCAGTTCTTC
TRBD1 | - | TRBJ1-2 | TRBV6-5 | CASSYQTGANYGYTF | TGTGCCAGCAGTTACCAGACAGGGGCGAACTATGGCTACACCTTC
- | - | TRBJ1-2 | TRBV7-2 | CASSLGAVSKGYTF | TGTGCCAGCAGCTTAGGTGCAGTCTCGAAAGGCTACACCTTC
TRBD1 | - | TRBJ2-7 | TRBV11-3 | CASSSNRDRDGEQYF | TGTGCCAGCAGTTCAAACCGGGACAGGGATGGGGAGCAGTACTTC